This is a list of T cell receptor beta chains from one sample in a study of cytomegalovirus exposure and HLA in healthy donors. This table comes from immunoSEQ multiplex PCR, and its TCRdb copy is limited to in-frame clones, with some not included. The repertoire has 150,000 or so clones, about 80% of them found once; the top ten carry approximately 10%. The specimen sequenced was PBMCs. The receptors come from a man between 18 and 29 years old in good health and CMV-seropositive. The CDR3 runs from the conserved cysteine through the conserved F or W. Each record gives: CDR3 length, J gene, V gene, clone size, D gene, CDR3 DNA, CDR3 protein. The D gene is left open where the match is weak. The size of a clone is reported for some rows only, either as once, few or many, or as a class for expanded clones.

15 | TRBJ1-2 | TRBV27 | - | TRBD1 | TGTGCCAGCAGTTTAGGCGGCGGGACAGCGGATGGCTACACCTTC | CASSLGGGTADGYTF
13 | TRBJ2-4 | TRBV28 | - | - | TGTGCCAGCAGTTTTCGGGGCAAAAACATTCAGTACTTC | CASSFRGKNIQYF
15 | TRBJ1-5 | TRBV28 | - | TRBD1 | TGTGCCAGCAGTACTACCACAGGGGGGGATCAGCCCCAGCATTTT | CASSTTTGGDQPQHF
14 | TRBJ2-7 | TRBV5-1 | - | TRBD1 | TGCGCCAGCAGCCAGGAACAGGGGCGGTACGAGCAGTACTTC | CASSQEQGRYEQYF
15 | TRBJ2-1 | TRBV5-4 | - | TRBD1 | TGTGCCAGCAGTTCAGCGGGACAGGGGTGGAATGAGCAGTTCTTC | CASSSAGQGWNEQFF
13 | TRBJ1-1 | TRBV28 | - | - | TGTGCCAGCAGAGCTCCGGGGGATCCCGAAGCTTTCTTT | CASRAPGDPEAFF
14 | TRBJ2-7 | TRBV27 | - | - | TGTGCCAGCAGTTTTGATGGGGGGGCGTACGAGCAGTACTTC | CASSFDGGAYEQYF
16 | TRBJ2-1 | TRBV4-3 | - | TRBD2 | TGCGCCAGCAGCCAAGCGAGCGGGAGGGCTCGCAATGAGCAGTTCTTC | CASSQASGRARNEQFF
17 | TRBJ1-2 | TRBV5-8 | - | - | TGTGCCAGCAGCGCGCCCTTCTCGGGACATCTTAAGGATGGCTACACCTTC | CASSAPFSGHLKDGYTF
14 | TRBJ2-2 | TRBV5-6 | - | - | TGTGCCAGCAGCTGGGACACCCAAACCGGGGAGCTGTTTTTT | CASSWDTQTGELFF
15 | TRBJ1-1 | TRBV18 | - | - | TGTGCCAGCTCACCCGGTGGACACCCAAACACTGAAGCTTTCTTT | CASSPGGHPNTEAFF
14 | TRBJ2-1 | TRBV29-1 | - | - | TGCAGCGTTGATTGGGGAGATCATTTCAATGAGCAGTTCTTC | CSVDWGDHFNEQFF
14 | TRBJ2-7 | TRBV27 | - | TRBD1 | TGTGCCAGCAGAAGGACAGGCTATCTCTACGAGCAGTACTTC | CASRRTGYLYEQYF
14 | TRBJ2-1 | TRBV19 | - | - | TGTGCCAGTAGTCCCCAGTGGGGGGGCCGTGAGCAGTTCTTC | CASSPQWGGREQFF
17 | TRBJ2-3 | TRBV4-2 | - | TRBD2 | TGTGCCAGCAGCCAAGATCCGGGACTAGGAGTACGAGATACGCAGTATTTT | CASSQDPGLGVRDTQYF
13 | TRBJ2-7 | TRBV18 | - | - | TGTGCCAGCTCACCTGGCGGAGGGTTCGAGCAGTACTTC | CASSPGGGFEQYF
14 | TRBJ1-2 | TRBV18 | - | TRBD1 | TGTGCCAGCTCACCGGGGACAGGGGGCTATGGCTACACCTTC | CASSPGTGGYGYTF
12 | TRBJ1-2 | TRBV29-1 | - | - | TGCAGCGTTGATCGGGGGGACTATGGCTACACCTTC | CSVDRGDYGYTF
14 | TRBJ2-1 | TRBV7-6 | few | TRBD2 | TGTGCCAGCAGCTTGCCTAGCGGGAGAGGTGAGCAGTTCTTC | CASSLPSGRGEQFF
12 | TRBJ2-3 | TRBV15 | - | - | TGTGCCACCAGAGGGGGGGGCTTAGTGCAGTATTTT | CATRGGGLVQYF
17 | TRBJ2-7 | TRBV10-3 | - | TRBD1 | TGTGCCATCAGTGAGCCTATCGCTCGACAGGGGGCCTACGAGCAGTACTTC | CAISEPIARQGAYEQYF
14 | TRBJ2-3 | TRBV11-1 | - | - | TGTGCCAGCAGCTTTTCTCCTGGCACAGATACGCAGTATTTT | CASSFSPGTDTQYF
13 | TRBJ1-2 | TRBV6-5 | - | - | TGTGCCAGCAGCCGCGCGGGAGCCTATGGCTACACCTTC | CASSRAGAYGYTF
15 | TRBJ2-1 | TRBV29-1 | - | TRBD1 | TGCAGCGTTGAACTCTGGGACAGCGCTTACAATGAGCAGTTCTTC | CSVELWDSAYNEQFF
11 | TRBJ2-7 | TRBV11-3 | - | - | TGTGCCAGCCCCCCAAGCGACGAGCAGTACTTC | CASPPSDEQYF
15 | TRBJ2-3 | TRBV7-9 | - | - | TGTGCCAGCAGCCGAGGGTCCCCCGGCACAGATACGCAGTATTTT | CASSRGSPGTDTQYF
17 | TRBJ2-2 | TRBV10-3 | - | - | TGTGCCATCAGTGAGAGAGGCACTCCCGAGAACACCGGGGAGCTGTTTTTT | CAISERGTPENTGELFF
18 | TRBJ2-7 | TRBV5-4 | once | - | TGTGCCAGCAGCTTGGCGCAGACAGCAGAAGGGGGCTCCTACGAGCAGTACTTC | CASSLAQTAEGGSYEQYF
15 | TRBJ1-2 | TRBV5-8 | - | - | TGTGCCAGCAGCTTCCCCTACAGGTCTAACTATGGCTACACCTTC | CASSFPYRSNYGYTF
13 | TRBJ1-4 | TRBV5-4 | - | - | TGTGCCAGCAGTTCAGGGTTAGGTGAAAAACTGTTTTTT | CASSSGLGEKLFF
15 | TRBJ2-7 | TRBV7-9 | few | - | TGTGCCAGCAGCTTAGGCTGGCTAGGATCATACGAGCAGTACTTC | CASSLGWLGSYEQYF
15 | TRBJ2-1 | TRBV9 | - | - | TGTGCCAGCAGCGTAGAGCCGAGCTCCCACAATGAGCAGTTCTTC | CASSVEPSSHNEQFF
15 | TRBJ1-3 | TRBV5-6 | - | - | TGTGCCAGCAGCTTGGTGTCCGCTGCGGGAAACACCATATATTTT | CASSLVSAAGNTIYF
13 | TRBJ1-2 | TRBV25-1 | - | - | TGTGCCAGCAGTGAGTTGGCGGGGCTGGGCTACACCTTC | CASSELAGLGYTF
15 | TRBJ2-2 | TRBV7-9 | few | - | TGTGCCAGCAGCTTAACACAGGGGAACACCGGGGAGCTGTTTTTT | CASSLTQGNTGELFF
13 | TRBJ2-7 | TRBV5-4 | - | - | TGTGCCAGCAGCCATCCGGGGGTGGACGAGCAGTACTTC | CASSHPGVDEQYF
15 | TRBJ1-4 | TRBV19 | few | TRBD1 | TGTGCCACCCAACGACCAGACAGGGCTGTCGGTGGACTGTTTTTT | CATQRPDRAVGGLFF
14 | TRBJ2-5 | TRBV7-9 | - | - | TGTGCCAGCAGCTTAATGAGGACAGAAGAGACCCAGTACTTC | CASSLMRTEETQYF
14 | TRBJ2-7 | TRBV6-5 | - | - | TGTGCCAGCAGTTACGGGCTGCTCTTCTACGAGCAGTACTTC | CASSYGLLFYEQYF
13 | TRBJ1-1 | TRBV7-2 | once | - | TGTGCCAGCAGCTTAAGGAGTAACACTGAAGCTTTCTTT | CASSLRSNTEAFF
13 | TRBJ1-1 | TRBV2 | few | - | TGTGCCAGCAGTGTACAGCAGAACACTGAAGCTTTCTTT | CASSVQQNTEAFF